This T cell receptor beta chain was identified during a study of blood T cell repertoires in COVID-19. Study-wide background: Acute and convalescent COVID-19 specimens originated in the United States, Italy and Spain. The cDNA or gDNA used as material had been derived from T cells, B-cell-depleted T cells, or PBMCs.

Trimming took 3 bases from V and 4 from J, leaving 19 bases between them. Germline V gene data show CDR1 as SEHNR and CDR2 as FQNEAQ (reference sequence). The CDR3 runs to 17 residues. As originally analysed: Reference gene primers were amplified, and this amplification served to estimate nucleated cell counts. Repertoires were generated with immunoSEQ multiplex PCR, while TCRdb's copy carries only in-frame clones and drops some. The D gene and trimming were derived from the DNA, and the V and J assignments and clone size from that table. Counted here are 150,000 to 200,000 clones, approximately 86% occurring once; the ten biggest clones make up over 7.5%.

The V and J genes are TRBV7-9 and TRBJ1-3; D remains unclear. Sequenced: peripheral blood. The source is an elderly woman with acute or convalescent COVID-19. Written as DNA, the CDR3 is TGTGCCAGCAGCTTCGGAGGGAACCCCGCGGGAGGAAACACCATATATTTT. Translation gives CASSFGGNPAGGNTIYF.